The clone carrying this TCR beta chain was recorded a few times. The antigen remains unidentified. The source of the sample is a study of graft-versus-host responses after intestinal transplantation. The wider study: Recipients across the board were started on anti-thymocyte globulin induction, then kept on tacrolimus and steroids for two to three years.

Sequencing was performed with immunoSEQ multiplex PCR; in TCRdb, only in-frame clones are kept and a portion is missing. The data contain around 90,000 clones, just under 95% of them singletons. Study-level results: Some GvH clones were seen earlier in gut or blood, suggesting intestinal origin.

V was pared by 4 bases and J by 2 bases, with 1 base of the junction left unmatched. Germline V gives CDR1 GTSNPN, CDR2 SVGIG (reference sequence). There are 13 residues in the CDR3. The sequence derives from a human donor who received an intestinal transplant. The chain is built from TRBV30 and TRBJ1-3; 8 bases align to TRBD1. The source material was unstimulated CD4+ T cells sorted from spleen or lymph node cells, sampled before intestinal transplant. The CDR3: CAWKQGAGNTIYF. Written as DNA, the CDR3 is TGTGCCTGGAAACAGGGGGCTGGAAACACCATATATTTT.